A selection of T cell receptor beta chains follows, all from one sample in a study of CD8+ T cells in alopecia areata. The data were produced by immunoSEQ multiplex PCR, yet TCRdb's version contains in-frame clones alone and is incomplete. The table shows 100,000 to 150,000 clones, with about 49% occurring only once. The material was CD8+ T cells sorted from blood, obtained at week 0. Receptor source: a human donor with alopecia areata. Both conserved end residues are part of each CDR3. D genes are given only for firm matches. The size entry is marked missing in some rows and otherwise reads once, few, many or a size class.

J gene: TRBJ2-7
V gene: TRBV7-9
clone size: -
D gene: -
CDR3 DNA: TGTGCCAGCAGCTTAAGGGCCACTGCCTACGAGCAGTACTTC
CDR3 protein: CASSLRATAYEQYF

J gene: TRBJ2-7
V gene: TRBV27
clone size: once
D gene: TRBD1
CDR3 DNA: TGTGCCAGCAGCTGGGGACAGGGCTACGAGCAGTACTTC
CDR3 protein: CASSWGQGYEQYF

J gene: TRBJ2-3
V gene: TRBV15
clone size: -
D gene: -
CDR3 DNA: TGTGCCACCAGCAGCGGACAGCTCCTCTCTACGCAGTATTTT
CDR3 protein: CATSSGQLLSTQYF

J gene: TRBJ2-1
V gene: TRBV19
clone size: few
D gene: -
CDR3 DNA: TGTGCCAGTTCCGGGGAGAATGAGCAGTTCTTC
CDR3 protein: CASSGENEQFF

J gene: TRBJ1-2
V gene: TRBV13
clone size: few
D gene: -
CDR3 DNA: TGTGCCAGCAGCTTACGGGGCAGCTTCTCAAATGGCTACACCTTC
CDR3 protein: CASSLRGSFSNGYTF

J gene: TRBJ2-1
V gene: TRBV29-1
clone size: -
D gene: -
CDR3 DNA: TGCAGCGTCGAGCAAACGTCGTCAGCAGCCTACAATGAGCAGTTCTTC
CDR3 protein: CSVEQTSSAAYNEQFF

J gene: TRBJ2-7
V gene: TRBV25-1
clone size: few
D gene: -
CDR3 DNA: TGTGCCAGCAGTGAGTCTCTAGAGCAGTACTTC
CDR3 protein: CASSESLEQYF

J gene: TRBJ1-1
V gene: TRBV27
clone size: -
D gene: TRBD1
CDR3 DNA: TGTGCCAGCAGTTTATCCCTCGGGACAGGGACCCTTGGAGCTTTCTTT
CDR3 protein: CASSLSLGTGTLGAFF

J gene: TRBJ1-1
V gene: TRBV30
clone size: -
D gene: -
CDR3 DNA: TGTGCCTGGAGTGTACAAGCGAACACTGAAGCTTTCTTT
CDR3 protein: CAWSVQANTEAFF

J gene: TRBJ2-5
V gene: TRBV7-9
clone size: once
D gene: -
CDR3 DNA: TGTGCCAGCACCGAGGACGTTGGGCAAGAGACCCAGTACTTC
CDR3 protein: CASTEDVGQETQYF

J gene: TRBJ2-1
V gene: TRBV9
clone size: once
D gene: TRBD1
CDR3 DNA: TGTGCCAGCAGCGTAGAACAGGGGGTCAATGAGCAGTTCTTC
CDR3 protein: CASSVEQGVNEQFF

J gene: TRBJ2-5
V gene: TRBV2
clone size: -
D gene: -
CDR3 DNA: TGTGCCATCCTACGACAGGAACAAGAGACCCAGTACTTC
CDR3 protein: CAILRQEQETQYF

J gene: TRBJ2-7
V gene: TRBV4-3
clone size: few
D gene: -
CDR3 DNA: TGCGCCAGCAGCCAAGATGGATATGAGGAGCAGTACTTC
CDR3 protein: CASSQDGYEEQYF

J gene: TRBJ2-5
V gene: TRBV6-5
clone size: -
D gene: TRBD2
CDR3 DNA: TGTGCCAGCAGTTACGCGGGGGGCGAAGAGACCCAGTACTTC
CDR3 protein: CASSYAGGEETQYF

J gene: TRBJ2-1
V gene: TRBV13
clone size: few
D gene: -
CDR3 DNA: TGTGCCAGCAGCCCCATCCTCCGAAATGAGCAGTTCTTC
CDR3 protein: CASSPILRNEQFF

J gene: TRBJ1-2
V gene: TRBV19
clone size: few
D gene: TRBD1
CDR3 DNA: TGTGCCAGTAGTATACCCCTGATGGACAGGGGGCCTGGCTACACCTTC
CDR3 protein: CASSIPLMDRGPGYTF

J gene: TRBJ2-7
V gene: TRBV9
clone size: -
D gene: -
CDR3 DNA: TGTGCCAGCAGCGTAACGGCGGGGGCGTCCTCCTACGAGCAGTACTTC
CDR3 protein: CASSVTAGASSYEQYF

J gene: TRBJ1-6
V gene: TRBV18
clone size: -
D gene: -
CDR3 DNA: TGTGCCAGCTCACCGGGTCCAGAGTCGGCTTCACCCCTCCACTTT
CDR3 protein: CASSPGPESASPLHF

J gene: TRBJ2-5
V gene: TRBV5-1
clone size: -
D gene: TRBD1
CDR3 DNA: TGCGCCAGCAGCTTTGGCGGACAGGGGAGAGAGACCCAGTACTTC
CDR3 protein: CASSFGGQGRETQYF

J gene: TRBJ1-4
V gene: TRBV27
clone size: few
D gene: TRBD1
CDR3 DNA: TGTGCCAGCAGGAAGGACAGGGACCGCGAAAAACTGTTTTTT
CDR3 protein: CASRKDRDREKLFF

J gene: TRBJ1-4
V gene: TRBV5-6
clone size: -
D gene: -
CDR3 DNA: TGTGCCAGCAGCTTGGGGATCTACGAAAAACTGTTTTTT
CDR3 protein: CASSLGIYEKLFF

J gene: TRBJ1-5
V gene: TRBV7-9
clone size: few
D gene: TRBD1
CDR3 DNA: TGTGCCACCTCCCCAGGGGGGAATAGCAATCAGCCCCAGCATTTT
CDR3 protein: CATSPGGNSNQPQHF

J gene: TRBJ2-5
V gene: TRBV6-5
clone size: -
D gene: -
CDR3 DNA: TGTGCCAGCAGTTACGTGGAGGGGGCAGAGACCCAGTACTTC
CDR3 protein: CASSYVEGAETQYF

J gene: TRBJ1-6
V gene: TRBV5-4
clone size: -
D gene: TRBD1
CDR3 DNA: TGTGCCAGCAGCTTGGGGGCAGGGGGAGATTCACCCCTCCACTTT
CDR3 protein: CASSLGAGGDSPLHF

J gene: TRBJ2-7
V gene: TRBV29-1
clone size: -
D gene: TRBD1
CDR3 DNA: TGCAGCGTTGGGGGACAGACCTACGAGCAGTACTTC
CDR3 protein: CSVGGQTYEQYF

J gene: TRBJ1-6
V gene: TRBV2
clone size: few
D gene: TRBD1
CDR3 DNA: TGTGCCAGCGGGGGACAGCCCGCCGGTGACCCCCTCCACTTT
CDR3 protein: CASGGQPAGDPLHF

J gene: TRBJ1-2
V gene: TRBV15
clone size: -
D gene: -
CDR3 DNA: TGTGCCACCAGCAGAGTTGTGGGGGGTGGCTACACCTTC
CDR3 protein: CATSRVVGGGYTF

J gene: TRBJ2-1
V gene: TRBV6-1
clone size: -
D gene: TRBD1
CDR3 DNA: TGTGCCAGCAGTGAAGACGCAGGGGGCTACAATGAGCAGTTCTTC
CDR3 protein: CASSEDAGGYNEQFF

J gene: TRBJ2-5
V gene: TRBV18
clone size: once
D gene: TRBD2
CDR3 DNA: TGTGCCAGCTCCCCCCTGGCTAGCGGACAAGAGACCCAGTACTTC
CDR3 protein: CASSPLASGQETQYF

J gene: TRBJ2-5
V gene: TRBV5-6
clone size: -
D gene: -
CDR3 DNA: TGTGCCAGCAGCGGAAACAGTGAAGAGACCCAGTACTTC
CDR3 protein: CASSGNSEETQYF

J gene: TRBJ2-1
V gene: TRBV29-1
clone size: few
D gene: TRBD2
CDR3 DNA: TGCAGCGTTTATACCGGGGGGGTGTACAATGAGCAGTTCTTC
CDR3 protein: CSVYTGGVYNEQFF

J gene: TRBJ1-1
V gene: TRBV5-1
clone size: few
D gene: -
CDR3 DNA: TGCGCCAGCAGCTTGGCCGCTTCCCTGATGGCTTTCTTT
CDR3 protein: CASSLAASLMAFF

J gene: TRBJ2-3
V gene: TRBV27
clone size: -
D gene: -
CDR3 DNA: TGTGCCAGCAGTGGGGGGAACGTCGATACGCAGTATTTT
CDR3 protein: CASSGGNVDTQYF

J gene: TRBJ2-1
V gene: TRBV4-2
clone size: once
D gene: TRBD1
CDR3 DNA: TGTGCCAGCAGCCAAGATGGGACAGGACCCTACAATGAGCAGTTCTTC
CDR3 protein: CASSQDGTGPYNEQFF

J gene: TRBJ2-2
V gene: TRBV7-9
clone size: few
D gene: -
CDR3 DNA: TGTGCCAGCAGCTTAGCGGAAAACACCGGGGAGCTGTTTTTT
CDR3 protein: CASSLAENTGELFF

J gene: TRBJ2-6
V gene: TRBV13
clone size: few
D gene: TRBD1
CDR3 DNA: TGTGCCAGCAGCCTACAGGGGACGATATCTGGGGCCAACGTCCTGACTTTC
CDR3 protein: CASSLQGTISGANVLTF

J gene: TRBJ2-2
V gene: TRBV29-1
clone size: -
D gene: TRBD1
CDR3 DNA: TGCAGCGTTACACAGGGGGCCGGGGAGCTGTTTTTT
CDR3 protein: CSVTQGAGELFF

J gene: TRBJ1-2
V gene: TRBV7-8
clone size: many
D gene: -
CDR3 DNA: TGTGCCAGCAGCCCTGGGACAACCAACTATGGCTACACCTTC
CDR3 protein: CASSPGTTNYGYTF

J gene: TRBJ2-6
V gene: TRBV7-2
clone size: few
D gene: -
CDR3 DNA: TGTGCCAGCAGCTTACCGAGGTCTGGGGCCAACGTCCTGACTTTC
CDR3 protein: CASSLPRSGANVLTF

J gene: TRBJ2-5
V gene: TRBV5-6
clone size: -
D gene: -
CDR3 DNA: TGTGCCAGCAGCTTGGGGGCGGCCCAGTACTTC
CDR3 protein: CASSLGAAQYF

J gene: TRBJ1-1
V gene: TRBV16
clone size: few
D gene: -
CDR3 DNA: TGTGCCAGCAGCCAAGTTGTGCAGGAAGCTTTCTTT
CDR3 protein: CASSQVVQEAFF